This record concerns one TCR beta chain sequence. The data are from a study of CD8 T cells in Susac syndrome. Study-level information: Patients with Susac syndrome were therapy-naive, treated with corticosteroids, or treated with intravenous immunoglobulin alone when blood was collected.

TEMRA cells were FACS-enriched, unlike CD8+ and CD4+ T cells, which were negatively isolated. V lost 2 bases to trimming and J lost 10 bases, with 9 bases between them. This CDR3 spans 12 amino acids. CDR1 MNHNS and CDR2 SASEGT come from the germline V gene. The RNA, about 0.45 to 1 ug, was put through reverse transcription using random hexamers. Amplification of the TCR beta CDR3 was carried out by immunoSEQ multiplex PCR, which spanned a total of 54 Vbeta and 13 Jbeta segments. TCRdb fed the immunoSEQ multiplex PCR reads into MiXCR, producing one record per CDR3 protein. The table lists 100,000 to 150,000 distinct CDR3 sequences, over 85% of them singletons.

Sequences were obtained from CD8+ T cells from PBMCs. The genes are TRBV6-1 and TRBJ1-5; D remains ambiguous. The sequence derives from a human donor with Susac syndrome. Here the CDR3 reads CASSEWANPQHF. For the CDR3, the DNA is TGTGCCAGCAGTGAATGGGCCAATCCCCAGCATTTT.